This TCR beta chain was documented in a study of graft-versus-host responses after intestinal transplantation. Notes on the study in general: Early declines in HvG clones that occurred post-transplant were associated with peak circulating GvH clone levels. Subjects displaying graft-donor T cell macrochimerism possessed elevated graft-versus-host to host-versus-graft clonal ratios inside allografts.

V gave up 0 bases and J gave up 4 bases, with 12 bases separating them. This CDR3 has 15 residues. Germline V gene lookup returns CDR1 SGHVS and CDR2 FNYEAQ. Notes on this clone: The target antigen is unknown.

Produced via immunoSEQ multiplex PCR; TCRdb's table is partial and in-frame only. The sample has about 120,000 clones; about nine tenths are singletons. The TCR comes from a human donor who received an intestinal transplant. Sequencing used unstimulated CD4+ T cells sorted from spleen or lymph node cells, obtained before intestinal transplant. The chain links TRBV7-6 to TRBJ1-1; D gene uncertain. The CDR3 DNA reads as TGTGCCAGCAGCTTAGCCGGGAATTTGGCCACTGAAGCTTTCTTT. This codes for CASSLAGNLATEAFF.